This T cell receptor (beta chain) was observed in a study of blood T cell repertoires in COVID-19. About the study: PBMCs, B-cell-depleted T cells, or T cells were the source of the cDNA or gDNA that made up the material.

Per the authors' pipeline: Reference gene primer amplification gave nucleated cell count estimates. Produced via immunoSEQ multiplex PCR; TCRdb's table is partial and in-frame only. Clone size and the V and J calls come from that table; the DNA yielded D and trimming. Of approximately 50,000 clones listed, around 81% are singletons. The CDR3 region is 13 residues in length, termini included. Germline values: CDR1 DFQATT, CDR2 SNEGSKA (reference sequence). Notes on this clone: No DNA is shown, since the ends of the CDR3 on it are uncertain; the CDR3 is the one TCRdb lists.

Sequenced: peripheral blood. This receptor was identified in a woman of 80 years or more with COVID-19, enrolled during active disease. The rearrangement links TRBV20-1 to TRBJ1-2; the table calls TRBD1, which could not be checked here. The CDR3 region is CSASVVGTGSNTF.